The next 27 T cell receptor beta chains were all read from a single sample in a study of shared clonotypes between healthy human individuals. Naive CD8 populations comprised CD45RO-negative cells positively selected for CCR7, excluding terminally differentiated effector memory CD45RA+ cells. Assay used: immunoSEQ multiplex PCR; TCRdb lists only in-frame clones, some missing. The sample has 1.5 million to 2.5 million clones; just under 95% are singletons. The sequencing input was naive CD8+ T cells sorted from blood. The receptor source for this set is a man between 18 and 35 years old in good health.

This chain connects TRBV5-1 to TRBJ1-1; D not resolved. The length of the CDR3 is 14 residues. Trimming shortened V by 2 bases and J by 3 bases, and 11 bases separated the two germline ends. Germline values: CDR1 SGHRS, CDR2 YFSETQ. The CDR3 DNA follows: TGCGCCAGCAGCTTAAGCGATCTGGACACTGAAGCTTTCTTT. It translates to CASSLSDLDTEAFF.

The chain joins TRBV9 to TRBJ2-1; no clear D gene. The CDR3 loop spans 13 amino acids. V dropped 4 bases and J dropped 2 bases, with 7 bases sitting between them. Germline CDR1 is SGDLS and CDR2 is YYNGEE. As DNA, the CDR3 is TGTGCCAGCAGCAGCCCTCCCTACAATGAGCAGTTCTTC. Translation gives CASSSPPYNEQFF.

The chain uses TRBV7-9 and TRBJ2-3, with D possibly being TRBD1 (6 bases). The length of the CDR3 is 15 residues. Trimming shortened V by 4 bases and J by 4 bases, and 15 bases separated the two germline ends. Germline assignment: CDR1 SEHNR and CDR2 FQNEAQ (reference sequence). Here the CDR3 DNA reads TGTGCCAGCAGCTCAGGGCAGGGGTTGGCAGATACGCAGTATTTT. It is translated as CASSSGQGLADTQYF.

This chain uses TRBV27 with TRBJ2-2; D is perhaps TRBD1 (5 bases). The CDR3 runs 13 residues. Germline V CDR1 and CDR2: MNHEY, SMNVEV (reference sequence). Deletions cut 5 bases from V and 3 bases from J, with 7 bases between. The CDR3 nucleotides read TGTGCCAGCAGTACGACAGACACCGGGGAGCTGTTTTTT. Translating gives CASSTTDTGELFF.

The chain couples TRBV6-6 to TRBJ1-5; no definite D call. V was shortened by 5 bases and J by 4 bases, with 18 bases between the two germline ends. This CDR3 contains 16 residues. Germline V CDR1 and CDR2: MNHNY, SVGAGI (reference sequence). The CDR3 here is CASSRYWDLGNQPQHF. DNA for the CDR3: TGTGCCAGCAGTAGATATTGGGATTTGGGGAATCAGCCCCAGCATTTT.

The chain uses TRBV18 and TRBJ2-1, with TRBD2 identical over 7 bases. The CDR3 sequence is 17 residues long. Unmatched junction bases numbered 7, after V lost 0 bases and J lost 2 bases. CDR1 is KGHSH, CDR2 LQKENI, per germline. The CDR3 DNA is TGTGCCAGCTCACCACCGTTACTAGCGAGTACCTACAATGAGCAGTTCTTC. It codes for CASSPPLLASTYNEQFF.

CDR3 protein: CASSELAESSTDTQYF. CDR3 DNA sequence: TGCGCCAGCAGTGAGCTAGCGGAGTCTAGCACAGATACGCAGTATTTT. The gene calls are TRBV10-1 and TRBJ2-3, with 7 bases lining up with TRBD2. After removal of 2 bases from V and 0 bases from J, the junction contained 5 bases not matched to a gene. CDR1 is WNHNN and CDR2 is SYGVQD in the germline V gene (reference sequence). CDR3 length equals 16 residues.

The chain uses TRBV9 and TRBJ2-3; D unresolved. Germline loops: CDR1 SGDLS, CDR2 YYNGEE. The CDR3 length is 17 residues. Trimming took off 3 bases at V and 0 bases at J, with 17 bases between the two ends. CDR3: CASSEHPLPRSTDTQYF. CDR3 DNA sequence: TGTGCCAGCAGCGAACACCCCCTACCCCGCAGCACAGATACGCAGTATTTT.

The chain carries TRBV11-2 and TRBJ2-1, with D hard to call. Between the trimmed V and J ends, which lost 1 base and 8 bases, there was a span of 21 bases. Looked up from germline, CDR1 is SGHAT and CDR2 is FQNNGV. The CDR3 totals 17 residues. In DNA, the CDR3 is TGTGCCAGCAGCTTAGTGGGTCGATCGACGGTACTCGATGAGCAGTTCTTC. Translating gives CASSLVGRSTVLDEQFF.

J is TRBJ2-5 and V is TRBV5-1, with 7 positions matching TRBD2. The V gene end was trimmed by 3 bases and the J gene end by 1 base; junction bases not matched to a gene: 6. The CDR3 runs 15 residues. Germline V gene lookup returns CDR1 SGHRS and CDR2 YFSETQ. The CDR3 DNA reads as TGCGCCAGCAGCTCCGAGGGAGGGTTCCAAGAGACCCAGTACTTC. It specifies CASSSEGGFQETQYF.

V and J are TRBV27 and TRBJ2-1; 10 nucleotides agree with TRBD1. Germline CDR1 MNHEY, CDR2 SMNVEV (reference sequence). V shed 2 bases and J 4 bases; nucleotides not matched to a gene: 5. The CDR3 totals 16 residues. The CDR3 bases are TGTGCCAGCAGTTTAGCCGGGACAGGGGCATACAATGAGCAGTTCTTC. Protein product: CASSLAGTGAYNEQFF.

The chain recombines TRBV5-6 with TRBJ2-5; D is uncertain. V shed 4 bases and J shed 2 bases, with 9 bases lying between them. The germline V gene has CDR1 SGHDT and CDR2 YYEEEE. CDR3 size: 13 residues. The CDR3 nucleotides read TGTGCCAGCAGCCGAGATATACAAGAGACCCAGTACTTC. This translates into CASSRDIQETQYF.

A word on this clone: This CDR3 is also generated by other DNA sequences in the sample. This chain connects TRBV15 to TRBJ2-7, with TRBD1 identical over 11 bases. Germline trimming cut 5 bases from V and 4 bases from J; bases unmatched to any gene: 1. The CDR3 is made up of 13 amino acids. CDR1 and CDR2 from the germline V gene are LNHNV and YYDKDF (reference sequence). CDR3 in DNA: TGTGCCACCAGCGGGGACAGGGGGTACGAGCAGTACTTC. Residues: CATSGDRGYEQYF.

The V and J genes are TRBV11-2 and TRBJ1-2; TRBD1 might be the D (6 bases). Germline lookup yields CDR1 SGHAT and CDR2 FQNNGV. Trimming removed 0 bases from V and 0 bases from J, with 20 bases in between. The CDR3 spans 19 residues. CDR3 residues: CASSLEGQGTGLANYGYTF. CDR3 nucleotide sequence: TGTGCCAGCAGCTTAGAGGGGCAGGGGACGGGGCTAGCTAACTATGGCTACACCTTC.

J is TRBJ2-7 and V is TRBV5-6; 8 bases match TRBD1. The V segment lost 3 bases and the J segment 9 bases; nucleotides outside the gene matches: 11. CDR1 and CDR2 from the germline V gene are SGHDT and YYEEEE. This CDR3 contains 14 residues. CDR3 sequence: CASSSPGQVMWQYF. CDR3 DNA: TGTGCCAGCAGCTCACCGGGACAGGTGATGTGGCAGTACTTC.

This chain joins TRBV13 and TRBJ2-2; the D gene is possibly TRBD1 (5 bases). Germline CDR1 and CDR2: PRHDT and FYEKMQ (reference sequence). CDR3 length: 14 residues. V was pared by 3 bases and J by 2 bases, with 7 bases between. DNA of the CDR3: TGTGCCAGCAGCTTCCAGGGAAACACCGGGGAGCTGTTTTTT. Translated: CASSFQGNTGELFF.

The chain combines TRBV27 with TRBJ1-4, with 7 bases identical to TRBD1. V was pared by 3 bases and J by 8 bases, with 6 bases of the junction left unmatched. Germline V gives CDR1 MNHEY, CDR2 SMNVEV (reference sequence). CDR3 length: 14 residues. This chain's CDR3 is CASSFLQGNEKLFF. Here the CDR3 DNA reads TGTGCCAGCAGTTTTTTACAGGGGAACGAAAAACTGTTTTTT.

This chain links TRBV6-6 with TRBJ2-2; D gene ambiguous. Germline CDR1 reads MNHNY; CDR2 reads SVGAGI (reference sequence). The CDR3 is 12 amino acids. Trimming took 1 base from V and 3 from J, leaving 0 bases between them. This CDR3 is CASSYYTGELFF. CDR3 bases: TGTGCCAGCAGTTACTACACCGGGGAGCTGTTTTTT.

This chain connects TRBV27 to TRBJ2-7; 7 nucleotides match TRBD1. This CDR3 comprises 14 residues. Looked up from germline, CDR1 is MNHEY and CDR2 is SMNVEV (reference sequence). V was clipped by 8 bases and J by 2 bases; unmatched bases: 9. In nucleotides, the CDR3 is TGTGCCAGCGCCCCGACAGGGAAAACCTACGAGCAGTACTTC. As protein: CASAPTGKTYEQYF.

The chain is built from TRBV4-1 and TRBJ2-7; D gene unclear. The CDR3 is made up of 14 amino acids. Germline-derived CDR1 and CDR2 are MGHRA and YSYEKL. The V and J ends lost 2 bases and 2 bases respectively, with 10 bases between them. CDR3: CASSQRNRAYEQYF. CDR3 in DNA: TGCGCCAGCAGCCAACGCAACCGGGCCTACGAGCAGTACTTC.

The chain uses TRBV15 and TRBJ2-7, with a weak D call TRBD2 (5 bases). V lost 1 base, J lost 4 bases, and 17 bases lay in between. Germline CDR1 is LNHNV and CDR2 is YYDKDF (reference sequence). The CDR3 length is 16 residues. DNA for the CDR3: TGTGCCACCAGCAGAGGCAGCGGAGCTTCAATATACGAGCAGTACTTC. It yields the protein CATSRGSGASIYEQYF. Combining the CDR3 with reference TRBV15 and TRBJ2-7 gives the whole variable domain DAMVIQNPRYQVTQFGKPVTLSCSQTLNHNVMYWYQQKSSQAPKLLFHYYDKDFNNEADTPDNFQSRRPNTSFCFLDIRSPGLGDTAMYLCATSRGSGASIYEQYFGPGTRLTVT.

The rearrangement uses TRBV5-8 and TRBJ1-6; no definite D call. Germline V lookup: CDR1 SGHTS, CDR2 YDEGEE. The CDR3 runs to 13 residues. With 0 bases removed from V and 10 bases from J, the gap between germline ends came to 8 bases. CDR3 sequence reads: CASSLEGYSPLHF. The CDR3 bases are TGTGCCAGCAGCTTGGAAGGGTACTCACCCCTCCACTTT.

This chain connects TRBV29-1 to TRBJ2-5; D is uncertain. The CDR3 is made up of 12 amino acids. Germline loops: CDR1 SQVTM, CDR2 ANQGSEA. Trimming took 5 bases from V and 5 from J, leaving 12 bases between them. The CDR3 loop reads CSVQVGSETQYF. In DNA form, the CDR3 reads TGCAGCGTTCAGGTGGGGTCGGAGACCCAGTACTTC.

This chain uses TRBV4-3 with TRBJ1-5; a possible D gene is TRBD1 (5 bases). The germline V and J ends were trimmed by 0 bases and 0 bases, with 12 bases remaining between them. Germline CDR1 is LGHNA and CDR2 is YSLEER. The CDR3 is 17 residues long. This CDR3 reads CASSQDFRAYSNQPQHF. CDR3 in DNA: TGCGCCAGCAGCCAAGATTTCAGGGCTTATAGCAATCAGCCCCAGCATTTT.

The rearrangement links TRBV6-5 to TRBJ2-5; D remains ambiguous. V lost 8 bases, J lost 5 bases, and 15 bases lay in between. CDR1 and CDR2 from the germline V gene are MNHEY and SVGAGI. The CDR3 is 13 residues long. This chain's CDR3 is CASGGDIGETQYF. CDR3 nucleotides: TGTGCCAGCGGTGGGGATATCGGTGAGACCCAGTACTTC.

The chain is built from TRBV2 and TRBJ1-4; the match to TRBD1 covers 11 bases. The germline V gene encodes CDR1 SNHLY and CDR2 FYNNEI. J gave up 0 bases and V 3 bases, and 3 bases lay outside the gene matches. The CDR3 has 17 residues. The CDR3 nucleotides read TGTGCCAGCAGTGACACGGGACAGGGGGCAACTAATGAAAAACTGTTTTTT. Its translation: CASSDTGQGATNEKLFF.

Regarding this clone: The sample contains more than one DNA sequence encoding this CDR3. The V call is TRBV5-1, the J call TRBJ1-1; no reliable D call. The length of the CDR3 is 13 residues. Germline CDR1 is SGHRS and CDR2 is YFSETQ. V was trimmed by 2 bases and J by 1 base, leaving 6 bases between them. The CDR3 DNA reads as TGCGCCAGCAGCTTCGACGGGAACACTGAAGCTTTCTTT. As protein: CASSFDGNTEAFF.